This T cell receptor (beta chain) was sequenced for a study of molecular identifiers for immune sequencing clone quantification. At the level of the study: Replicate experiments took RNA from 20,000 or 100,000 naive CD8 cells, divided it five ways and sequenced four.

Germline assignment: CDR1 SNHLY and CDR2 FYNNEI. The CDR3 spans 19 residues. With V trimmed by 6 bases and J by 2 bases, 14 bases remained unmatched. TCRdb re-analysed the PCR reads in MiXCR, keeping a single row per CDR3 protein. Of about 86,000 distinct CDR3 sequences in the sample, about 23% were seen once. This clonotype was picked up many times. The authors sorted naive CD8 T cells as CD8+CD4-CCR7+CD45RA+. The receptor was derived from a human donor in good health. Some libraries in this study had Jurkat cell RNA spiked in. The V gene is TRBV2, the J gene TRBJ2-3; 13 positions agree with TRBD2. The sequenced sample was naive CD8+ T cells from blood, with Jurkat cell RNA spiked in. Stated subset: FACS-sorted CD8+CD4-CCR7+CD45RA+ naive T cells. The CDR3, as DNA: TGTGCCAGCAGCGAATACCCTCATGGACTAGCGGGAGACACAGATACGCAGTATTTT. Translation gives CASSEYPHGLAGDTDTQYF.